This paragraph covers one TCR beta chain sequence. The use of a sample-barcoded 5' primer and a J-beta primer mix characterized a second PCR of roughly 6 to 12 cycles. In TCRdb, the 5' RACE reads were re-called with MiXCR into one record per CDR3 protein. This sample has 700,000 to 900,000 distinct CDR3 sequences, with around 24% found just once. These data come from a study of blood T cells in healthy people across ages. Deletions cut 1 base from V and 4 bases from J, with 16 bases between. Germline CDR1 is SQVTM and CDR2 is ANQGSEA. The CDR3 spans 15 residues. The sample was also reused in another study, on T cells of mothers and their children.

The sequence was collected from a boy younger than 18 in good health. The rearrangement links TRBV29-1 to TRBJ1-1; a possible D gene is TRBD1 (5 bases). Source material: blood. For the CDR3, the DNA is TGCAGCGTTGAAGGGGGAGGGTTGGGGGTCACTGAAGCTTTCTTT. Its translation: CSVEGGGLGVTEAFF.